Listed below are T cell receptor beta chains from one sample, sequenced in a study of cytomegalovirus exposure and HLA in healthy donors. Some clones are missing from TCRdb's copy, which holds only in-frame ones; the method was immunoSEQ multiplex PCR. Of approximately 150,000 clones in the sample, roughly 70% are singletons; the top ten hold 4% to 5.5%. Sequencing was performed on PBMCs. The source of these receptors is a man aged 55 to 70 in good health and CMV-seronegative. The CDR3 runs from the conserved cysteine through the conserved F or W. Rows may omit the clone size; those that give it use once, few, many or a size class.

abundance | v_gene | CDR3aa
NA | TRBV5-4 | CASSAPHGLSYEQYF
once | TRBV29-1 | CSVERSPKEQYF
NA | TRBV4-2 | CASSPDSQRTFYGYTF
NA | TRBV5-1 | CASSLLRDTDTQYF
NA | TRBV5-1 | CASSSIAGDNEQFF
NA | TRBV28 | CASITGVSEQFF
NA | TRBV27 | CASRHPGTEAFF
NA | TRBV18 | CASSRLSTGVGTGELFF
NA | TRBV4-1 | CASSQPGQSAYEQYF
NA | TRBV29-1 | CSVVIGDTGELFF
NA | TRBV7-2 | CASSRNRDRAEAFF
NA | TRBV28 | CASSSRDSLSEQYF
NA | TRBV9 | CASSTRDFNNEQFF
NA | TRBV5-8 | CASSSIDRVINQPQHF
once | TRBV6-4 | CASRPGIGNTEAFF
NA | TRBV5-1 | CASSTSGSIGELFF
NA | TRBV5-1 | CASSLGTSRDTQYF
NA | TRBV19 | CASSIIQQSNQPQHF